This T cell receptor (beta chain) was found in a study of T cells in Graves' hyperthyroidism and ophthalmopathy. Study-wide results and limits: Ophthalmopathy prediction by the model preceded onset by a median about 6.3 months. Blood also contained most expanded thyroid clonotypes above 0.001.

Clinical symptoms, serum thyroxine, TRAb, thyroid ultrasound and orbital computed tomography informed diagnoses. Extraction of PBMCs used 8.5 to 10 ml of fresh peripheral blood. Amplification of TCR beta CDR3 regions was performed using RNA transcripts as template. TCR CDR3 underwent first-round RT-PCR with the HTBI primer set. One entry per CDR3 protein, called by TCRdb with MiXCR from the multiplex PCR reads. Of some 550,000 distinct CDR3 sequences detected, 16% appear once; the ten largest clones hold roughly 3.3%. About this clonotype itself: What it binds is unknown.

The V gene lost 0 bases and the J gene lost 5 bases, with 13 bases spanning the gap. The germline V gene has CDR1 DFQATT and CDR2 SNEGSKA (reference sequence). The CDR3 loop spans 15 amino acids. The J gene is TRBJ2-2, the V gene TRBV20-1; D is undetermined. The source is a woman aged 40-49 years with Graves' ophthalmopathy. Source material: blood. The CDR3 DNA reads TGCAGTGCTAGAGAGGATTTCCTGGGGACCGGGGAGCTGTTTTTT. Protein product: CSAREDFLGTGELFF.